This TCR beta chain is from a study of vaccination and CD4 T cells after COVID-19. About the research overall: Everyone enrolled got two doses of BNT162b2 or mRNA-1273 vaccine.

An Oncomine TCR Beta short-read assay was used to sequence the DNA from cultured CD4+ T cells. Once CD4+ T cells had been cultured, genomic DNA was extracted from them. TCRdb independently ran MiXCR on the PCR reads; one entry per CDR3 protein. The sample holds under 12,000 distinct CDR3 sequences, approximately 70% seen once. Trimming pared 7 bases from V and 2 bases from J, leaving 12 bases between. Germline V gene data show CDR1 as DFQATT and CDR2 as SNEGSKA (reference sequence). The CDR3 loop spans 13 amino acids. Concerning this clonotype: What it recognizes is unknown.

Treatment indicated: approximately 9-day PBMC culture with coronavirus spike peptide pools or control peptides (ViraFEST assay). V gene TRBV20-1 combines with J gene TRBJ1-3; D is unresolved. Sequencing used CD4+ T cells from blood, cultured in vitro. This sequence originates from a human donor who had recovered from COVID-19. The CDR3 is CSVRTPPGNTIYF. DNA of the CDR3: TGCAGTGTCAGGACCCCGCCTGGAAACACCATATATTTT.